The sequence of this T cell receptor beta chain was determined in a study of blood T cell repertoires in COVID-19. About the research overall: The cDNA or gDNA used as material had been derived from T cells, B-cell-depleted T cells, or PBMCs.

Under the authors' procedure: Amplifying reference gene primers gave estimates of nucleated cell counts. Measured with immunoSEQ multiplex PCR; TCRdb has only the in-frame clones, and not every one. V, J and clone size are taken as reported in that table, and D and trimming were inferred from the DNA itself. Here the sample spans about 210,000 clones, around 80% being singletons. The V segment lost 1 base and the J segment 4 bases; nucleotides outside the gene matches: 5. In germline, CDR1 is SGHAT, CDR2 FQNNGV. This CDR3 is 17 amino acids long. The chain recombines TRBV11-2 with TRBJ2-3; 13 bases are a match to TRBD2. Specimen: PBMCs or T cells enriched from blood (not recorded which). This TCR was sampled from a man aged 30 to 45 with acute COVID-19. The CDR3 reads CASSLGTSGGWADTQYF. The CDR3 DNA reads as TGTGCCAGCAGCTTAGGGACTAGCGGGGGTTGGGCAGATACGCAGTATTTT.